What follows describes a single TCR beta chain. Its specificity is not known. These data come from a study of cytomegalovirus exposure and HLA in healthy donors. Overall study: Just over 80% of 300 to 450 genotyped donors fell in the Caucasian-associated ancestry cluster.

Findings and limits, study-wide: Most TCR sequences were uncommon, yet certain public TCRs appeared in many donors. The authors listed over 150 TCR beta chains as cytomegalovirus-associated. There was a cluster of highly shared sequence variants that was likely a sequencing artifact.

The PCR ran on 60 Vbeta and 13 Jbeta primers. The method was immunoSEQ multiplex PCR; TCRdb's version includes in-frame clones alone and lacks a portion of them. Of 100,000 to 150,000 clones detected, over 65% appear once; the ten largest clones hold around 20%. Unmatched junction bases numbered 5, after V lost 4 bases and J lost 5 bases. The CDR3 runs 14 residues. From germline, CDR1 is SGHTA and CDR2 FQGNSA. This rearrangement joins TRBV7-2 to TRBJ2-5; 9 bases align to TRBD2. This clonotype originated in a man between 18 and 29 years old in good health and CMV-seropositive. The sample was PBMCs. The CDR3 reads CASSYYAGGETQYF. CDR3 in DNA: TGTGCCAGCAGCTACTACGCGGGGGGGGAGACCCAGTACTTC.